This T cell receptor (beta chain) was profiled in a study of CD8 T cells in Susac syndrome. General study findings and limits: It was acknowledged in the study that its TCR sequencing and HLA analysis involved a relatively small number of individuals.

The multiple sclerosis control group consisted of treatment-naive patients whose relapsing-remitting disease, which was either stable or active, fulfilled revised McDonald criteria. TEMRA cells were FACS-enriched, with CD8+ and CD4+ T cells isolated negatively. From germline, CDR1 is DFQATT and CDR2 SNEGSKA (reference sequence). CDR3 length: 13 amino acids. Deletions cut 5 bases from V and 8 bases from J, with 18 bases between. To note about this clonotype: No antigen is known for it.

After extraction with the RNeasy kit, 0.5 to 1 ug of the RNA was reverse transcribed using random hexamers. MiXCR, applied by TCRdb to the immunoSEQ multiplex PCR reads, yields one record per CDR3 protein. The sample includes fewer than 300,000 distinct CDR3 sequences, approximately 85% seen only once; the top ten take around 0.12%. The chain joins TRBV20-1 to TRBJ1-2; D gene ambiguous. The TCR comes from a human donor with multiple sclerosis. Source material: CD8+ T cells from PBMCs. Here the CDR3 DNA reads TGCAGTGCTGAAGGACGGCTCTTAAGGGGCTACACCTTC. Translating gives CSAEGRLLRGYTF.